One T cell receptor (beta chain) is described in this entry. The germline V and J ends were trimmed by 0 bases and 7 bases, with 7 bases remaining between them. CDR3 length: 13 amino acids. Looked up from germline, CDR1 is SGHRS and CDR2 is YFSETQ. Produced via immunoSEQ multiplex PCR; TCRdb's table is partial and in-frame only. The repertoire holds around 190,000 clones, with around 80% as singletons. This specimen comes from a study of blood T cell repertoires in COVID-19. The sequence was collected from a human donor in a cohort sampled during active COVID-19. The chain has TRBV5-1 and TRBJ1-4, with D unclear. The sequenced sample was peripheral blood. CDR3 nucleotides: TGCGCCAGCAGCTTGGCCGGGGTTGAAAAACTGTTTTTT. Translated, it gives CASSLAGVEKLFF.